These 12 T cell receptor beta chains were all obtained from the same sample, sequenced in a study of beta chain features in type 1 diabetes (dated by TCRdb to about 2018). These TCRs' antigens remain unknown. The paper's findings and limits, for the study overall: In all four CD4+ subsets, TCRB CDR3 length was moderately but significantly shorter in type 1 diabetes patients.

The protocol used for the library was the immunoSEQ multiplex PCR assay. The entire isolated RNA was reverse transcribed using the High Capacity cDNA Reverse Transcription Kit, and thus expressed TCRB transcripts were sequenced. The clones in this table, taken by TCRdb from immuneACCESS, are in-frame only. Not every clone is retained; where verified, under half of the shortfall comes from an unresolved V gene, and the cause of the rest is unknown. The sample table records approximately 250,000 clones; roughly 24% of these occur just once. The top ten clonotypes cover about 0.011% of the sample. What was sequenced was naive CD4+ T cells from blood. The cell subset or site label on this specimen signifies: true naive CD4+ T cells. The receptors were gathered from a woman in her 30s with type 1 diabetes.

Here the CDR3 DNA reads TGTGCCAGCAGCTTGTCTCAGGGGGCGCGAGGTGTAAGCAATCAGCCCCAGCATTTT. Translated, it gives CASSLSQGARGVSNQPQHF. The V call is TRBV5-6, the J call TRBJ1-5; 8 nucleotides line up with TRBD1. Losses at the gene ends were 1 base for V and 1 base for J; bases not matched to a gene: 13. Germline V CDR1 and CDR2: SGHDT, YYEEEE. The CDR3 spans 19 residues.

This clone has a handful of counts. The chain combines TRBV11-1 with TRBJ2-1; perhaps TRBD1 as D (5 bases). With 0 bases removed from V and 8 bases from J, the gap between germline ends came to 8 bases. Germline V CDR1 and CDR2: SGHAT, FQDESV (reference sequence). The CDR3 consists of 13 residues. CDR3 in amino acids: CASSLAQGDEQFF. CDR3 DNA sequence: TGTGCCAGCAGCTTAGCGCAGGGCGATGAGCAGTTCTTC.

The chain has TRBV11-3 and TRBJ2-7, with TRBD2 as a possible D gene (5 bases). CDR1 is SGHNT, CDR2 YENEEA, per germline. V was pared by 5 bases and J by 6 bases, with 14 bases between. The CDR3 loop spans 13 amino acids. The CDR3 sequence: CASSPMGEGEQYF. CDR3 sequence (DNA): TGTGCCAGCAGCCCCATGGGAGAGGGCGAGCAGTACTTC. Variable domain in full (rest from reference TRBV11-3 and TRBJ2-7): EAGVVQSPRYKIIEKKQPVAFWCNPISGHNTLYWYLQNLGQGPELLIRYENEEAVDDSQLPKDRFSAERLKGVDSTLKIQPAELGDSAVYLCASSPMGEGEQYFGPGTRLTVT.

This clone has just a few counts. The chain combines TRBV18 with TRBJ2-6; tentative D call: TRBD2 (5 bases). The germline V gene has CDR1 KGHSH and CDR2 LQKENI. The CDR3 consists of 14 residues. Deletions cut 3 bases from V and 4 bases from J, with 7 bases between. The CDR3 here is CASSPGGGANVLTF. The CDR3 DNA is TGTGCCAGCTCACCGGGCGGGGGGGCCAACGTCCTGACTTTC.

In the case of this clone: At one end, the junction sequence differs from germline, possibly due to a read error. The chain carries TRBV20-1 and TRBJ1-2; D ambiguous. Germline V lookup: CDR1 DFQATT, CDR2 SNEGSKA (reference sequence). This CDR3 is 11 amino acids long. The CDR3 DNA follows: TGCAGCGCTAAACGGGACTATGGCTACACCTTC. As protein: CSAKRDYGYTF.

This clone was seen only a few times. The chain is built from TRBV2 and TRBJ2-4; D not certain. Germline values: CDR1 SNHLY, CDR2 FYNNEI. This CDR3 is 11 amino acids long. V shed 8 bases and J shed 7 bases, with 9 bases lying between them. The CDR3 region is CASRIGNIQYF. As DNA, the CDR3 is TGTGCCAGCCGTATTGGCAACATTCAGTACTTC.

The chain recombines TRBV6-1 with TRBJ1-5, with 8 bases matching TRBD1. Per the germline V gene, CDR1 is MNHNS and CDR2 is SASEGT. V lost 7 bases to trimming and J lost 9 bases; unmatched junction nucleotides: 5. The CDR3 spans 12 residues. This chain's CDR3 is CASTPGGTPQHF. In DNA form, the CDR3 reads TGTGCCAGCACCCCAGGGGGCACGCCCCAGCATTTT.

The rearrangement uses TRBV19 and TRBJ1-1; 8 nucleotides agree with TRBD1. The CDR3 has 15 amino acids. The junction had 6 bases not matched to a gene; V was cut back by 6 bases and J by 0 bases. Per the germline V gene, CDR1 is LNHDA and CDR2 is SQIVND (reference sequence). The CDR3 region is CASRQGGRLNTEAFF. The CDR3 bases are TGTGCCAGTAGACAGGGGGGCAGATTGAACACTGAAGCTTTCTTT.

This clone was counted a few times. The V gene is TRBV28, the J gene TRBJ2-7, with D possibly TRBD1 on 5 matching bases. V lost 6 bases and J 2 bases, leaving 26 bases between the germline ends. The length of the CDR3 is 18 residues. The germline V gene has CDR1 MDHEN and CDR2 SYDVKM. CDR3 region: CASRGPIAGPGNTYEQYF. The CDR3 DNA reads TGTGCCAGCAGGGGCCCTATTGCCGGTCCAGGGAACACCTACGAGCAGTACTTC.

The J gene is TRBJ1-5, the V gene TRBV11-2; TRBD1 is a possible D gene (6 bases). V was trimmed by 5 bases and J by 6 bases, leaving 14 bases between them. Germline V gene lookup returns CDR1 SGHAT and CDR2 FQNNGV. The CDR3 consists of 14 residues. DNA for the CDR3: TGTGCCAGCAGCGGATCGGACAGAAGTCAGCCCCAGCATTTT. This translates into CASSGSDRSQPQHF. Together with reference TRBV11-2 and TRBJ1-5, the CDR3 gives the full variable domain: EAGVAQSPRYKIIEKRQSVAFWCNPISGHATLYWYQQILGQGPKLLIQFQNNGVVDDSQLPKDRFSAERLKGVDSTLKIQPAKLEDSAVYLCASSGSDRSQPQHFGDGTRLSIL.

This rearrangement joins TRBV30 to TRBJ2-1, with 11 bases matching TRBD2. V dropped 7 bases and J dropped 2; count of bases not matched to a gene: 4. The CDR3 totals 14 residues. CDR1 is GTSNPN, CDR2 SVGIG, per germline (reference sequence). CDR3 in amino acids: CAFSSGRPYNEQFF. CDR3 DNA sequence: TGTGCCTTTTCTAGCGGGAGGCCCTACAATGAGCAGTTCTTC.

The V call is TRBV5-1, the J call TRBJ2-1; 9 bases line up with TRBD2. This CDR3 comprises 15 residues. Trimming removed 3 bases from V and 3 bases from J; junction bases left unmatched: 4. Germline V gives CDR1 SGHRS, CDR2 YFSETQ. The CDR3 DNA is TGCGCCAGCAGCTCTACTAGCGGGCTCTACAATGAGCAGTTCTTC. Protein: CASSSTSGLYNEQFF.